This TCR beta chain was found in a study of early T cells in non-severe SARS-CoV-2 infection. Germline loops: CDR1 MGHRA, CDR2 YSYEKL. V dropped 3 bases and J dropped 1 base, with 25 bases sitting between them. The CDR3 totals 19 residues. TCRdb re-called the 5' RACE reads with MiXCR, one entry per CDR3 protein. The sample consists of tens of thousands of distinct CDR3 sequences, 10% of them appearing once. This sequence was found in an adult who was a healthcare worker with PCR-confirmed SARS-CoV-2 infection or an uninfected control (not recorded which). The rearrangement links TRBV4-1 to TRBJ2-7, with a possible D match to TRBD2 (8 bases). The sequenced sample was whole blood. The CDR3 reads CASSHRKGASLAVSYEQYF. The DNA for the CDR3 is TGCGCCAGCAGCCACCGAAAGGGGGCCTCACTAGCGGTTTCCTACGAGCAGTACTTC.